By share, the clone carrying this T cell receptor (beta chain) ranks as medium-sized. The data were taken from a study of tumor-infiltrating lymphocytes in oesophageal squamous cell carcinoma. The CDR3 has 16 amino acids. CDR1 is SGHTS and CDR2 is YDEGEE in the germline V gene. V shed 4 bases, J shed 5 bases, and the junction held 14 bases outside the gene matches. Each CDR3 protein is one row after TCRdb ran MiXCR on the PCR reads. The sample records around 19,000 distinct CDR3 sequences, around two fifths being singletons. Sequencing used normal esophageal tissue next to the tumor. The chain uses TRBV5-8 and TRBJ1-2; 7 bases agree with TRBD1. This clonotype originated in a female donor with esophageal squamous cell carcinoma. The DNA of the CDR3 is TGTGCCAGCAGCCCTTGGGGAGGGGGCCAAGCTTATGGCTACACCTTC. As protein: CASSPWGGGQAYGYTF.